The 8 T cell receptor beta chains below were found in one sample sequenced in a study of beta chain features in type 1 diabetes. The study, taken as a whole, reports: Moderate yet significant TCRB CDR3 shortening was seen in Type 1 diabetes patients in all four CD4+ subsets.

Of the isolated RNA, all was reverse transcribed, and so the sequenced material was expressed TCRB transcripts. Assay used: immunoSEQ multiplex PCR; TCRdb lists only in-frame clones, some missing. The table records hundreds of thousands of clones, more than 12% of them present only once. Their cognate antigens are unknown. The source material was naive CD4+ T cells from blood. These receptors were taken from a young man with type 1 diabetes.

This chain joins TRBV10-1 and TRBJ1-1, with 9 positions matching TRBD1. This CDR3 has 14 amino acids. Germline CDR1 and CDR2: WNHNN and SYGVQD (reference sequence). The junction had 6 bases not matched to a gene; V was cut back by 6 bases and J by 4 bases. This CDR3 reads CASSGQGLRTEAFF. The CDR3 DNA is TGCGCCAGCAGCGGACAGGGGCTGCGCACTGAAGCTTTCTTT.

This clone was seen more than once but under ten times. The chain is built from TRBV10-3 and TRBJ2-1, with D possibly being TRBD2 (6 bases). Per germline, CDR1 ENHRY and CDR2 SYGVKD. Trimming took 5 bases from V and 7 from J, leaving 18 bases between them. The CDR3 runs to 15 residues. The CDR3 loop reads CAISPPPLGLNEQFF. The CDR3 DNA sequence: TGTGCCATCAGTCCACCACCACTAGGACTAAATGAGCAGTTCTTC.

This clone was picked up a small number of times. V gene TRBV28 combines with J gene TRBJ2-7, with a weak D call TRBD2 (6 bases). This CDR3 contains 13 residues. Trimming shortened V by 6 bases and J by 2 bases, and 11 bases separated the two germline ends. Germline V gives CDR1 MDHEN, CDR2 SYDVKM. CDR3 DNA sequence: TGTGCCAGCAGGGTAGCGGTAACCTACGAGCAGTACTTC. It yields the protein CASRVAVTYEQYF.

This clone was seen a few times. The V gene is TRBV13, the J gene TRBJ1-1, with TRBD1 as a possible D gene (5 bases). CDR1 is PRHDT and CDR2 is FYEKMQ in the germline V gene (reference sequence). Trimming took 7 bases from V and 5 from J, leaving 23 bases between them. CDR3 size: 16 residues. Written as DNA, the CDR3 is TGTGCCAGCACTCCCCCAGGGACCTTCTGGGATACTGAAGCTTTCTTT. It translates to CASTPPGTFWDTEAFF.

This clone was found a few times. The chain couples TRBV6-1 to TRBJ1-6; the D is unclear. There are 13 residues in the CDR3. CDR1 MNHNS and CDR2 SASEGT come from the germline V gene. V lost 5 bases to trimming and J lost 14 bases, with 16 bases between them. The CDR3 sequence is CASSPSQVRTLHF. For the CDR3, the DNA is TGTGCCAGCAGTCCCTCGCAGGTCAGGACCCTCCACTTT.

This clone was counted a few times. The V and J genes are TRBV4-1 and TRBJ2-3; the match to TRBD1 covers 8 bases. Germline V gene data show CDR1 as MGHRA and CDR2 as YSYEKL. The CDR3 has 16 residues. V was clipped by 4 bases and J by 0 bases; unmatched bases: 6. CDR3 coding DNA: TGCGCCAGCAGCCCCCGGACAGGGACTAGCACAGATACGCAGTATTTT. It specifies CASSPRTGTSTDTQYF.

The chain uses TRBV11-1 and TRBJ2-7, with TRBD2 matching over 14 bases. Germline loops: CDR1 SGHAT, CDR2 FQDESV (reference sequence). The CDR3 is 15 residues long. V was pared by 5 bases and J by 6 bases, with 6 bases of the junction left unmatched. The CDR3 region has the DNA TGTGCCAGCAGCCTGGGACTAGCGGGAGACGGCGAGCAGTACTTC. The encoded protein is CASSLGLAGDGEQYF.

This clone has just a few counts. The J gene is TRBJ2-7, the V gene TRBV4-1, with TRBD2 as a possible D gene (5 bases). The CDR3 has 14 residues. V was trimmed by 3 bases and J by 4 bases, leaving 13 bases between them. Germline V gene lookup returns CDR1 MGHRA and CDR2 YSYEKL. CDR3 coding DNA: TGCGCCAGCAGCCAGGACTGGCGGGCTTACGAGCAGTACTTC. Its translation: CASSQDWRAYEQYF.